A single sample is the source of the 7 T cell receptor beta chains below, sequenced in a study of blood T cell repertoires in COVID-19 (dated by TCRdb to 2018 to 2020). To prepare the library, the immunoSEQ multiplex PCR assay was applied. TCRdb took this table from immuneACCESS and kept in-frame rearrangements with V and J called. Such tables lack part of the clones; where checked against another copy, unresolved V genes explain under half of the gap, and the rest is unexplained. In this sample the table shows roughly 290,000 clones, around 87% of which occur a single time. Approximately 8% of the sample lies in the top ten. Source material: peripheral blood. All receptors come from a woman aged 50 to 60 who had recovered from COVID-19.

The V and J genes are TRBV7-2 and TRBJ2-1; 11 bases agree with TRBD2. J gave up 4 bases and V 4 bases, and 3 bases lay outside the gene matches. CDR1 and CDR2 (germline): SGHTA, FQGNSA. The CDR3 has 15 residues. CDR3 coding DNA: TGTGCCAGCAGCTCGTGGACTAGCGGGTACAATGAGCAGTTCTTC. Its translation is CASSSWTSGYNEQFF.

V usage is TRBV28 and J usage is TRBJ1-5, with TRBD1 matching 7 bases. The CDR3 loop spans 15 amino acids. With 7 bases clipped from V and 2 bases from J, the junction kept 8 bases outside the gene matches. Germline V gives CDR1 MDHEN, CDR2 SYDVKM. CDR3 amino acids: CASTPTGFGNQPQHF. The CDR3 DNA sequence: TGTGCCAGCACCCCGACAGGGTTCGGCAATCAGCCCCAGCATTTT.

This chain links TRBV7-9 with TRBJ1-1; tentative D call: TRBD1 (5 bases). The CDR3 length is 13 residues. Germline V CDR1 and CDR2: SEHNR, FQNEAQ (reference sequence). The V and J ends lost 4 bases and 1 base respectively, with 7 bases between them. CDR3 region: CASSSQGNTEAFF. CDR3 bases: TGTGCCAGCAGCTCCCAGGGGAACACTGAAGCTTTCTTT.

The chain combines TRBV7-2 with TRBJ2-3; D ambiguous. There are 12 residues in the CDR3. Germline CDR1 is SGHTA and CDR2 is FQGNSA. V was trimmed by 5 bases and J by 3 bases, leaving 6 bases between them. DNA for the CDR3: TGTGCCAGCAGCCCAACTACAGATACGCAGTATTTT. Its translation is CASSPTTDTQYF.

The rearrangement uses TRBV4-3 and TRBJ1-2; TRBD1 agrees at 9 bases. Losses at the gene ends were 5 bases for V and 7 bases for J; bases not matched to a gene: 11. The length of the CDR3 is 15 residues. Germline V lookup: CDR1 LGHNA, CDR2 YSLEER. CDR3 region: CASSFGTGSSRGYTF. The CDR3 DNA follows: TGCGCCAGCAGCTTTGGGACAGGGTCATCTCGTGGCTACACCTTC.

The chain recombines TRBV29-1 with TRBJ2-3; possible D gene TRBD2, 6 bases. CDR1 and CDR2 from the germline V gene are SQVTM and ANQGSEA. Trimming removed 7 bases from V and 0 bases from J, with 14 bases in between. The CDR3 is 14 amino acids. CDR3 nucleotide sequence: TGCAGCGCGCACGGGACTTTCAGCACAGATACGCAGTATTTT. Translated, it gives CSAHGTFSTDTQYF.

The sample holds one count of this clone. This chain connects TRBV18 to TRBJ2-7; possible D gene TRBD1, 5 bases. Germline V lookup: CDR1 KGHSH, CDR2 LQKENI. V dropped 1 base and J dropped 2 bases, with 9 bases sitting between them. The CDR3 is 14 residues long. The CDR3 region is CASSPQGQPYEQYF. In nucleotides, the CDR3 is TGTGCCAGCTCACCACAAGGACAACCCTACGAGCAGTACTTC.